This T cell receptor (beta chain) was recovered during a study of beta chain features in type 1 diabetes. About the research overall: Examination spanned about 110 million sorted cells from all samples. Study-wide results and limits: Among patients with Type 1 diabetes, TCRB CDR3s were moderately but significantly shorter in every one of the four CD4+ subsets. For cells with high TCR expression, cDNA sequencing could yield over-representation.

Per the germline V gene, CDR1 is SGHNT and CDR2 is YYREEE (reference sequence). The CDR3 is 12 amino acids. The V and J ends lost 5 bases and 1 base respectively, with 6 bases between them. The whole isolated RNA underwent reverse transcription, so sequencing captured expressed TCRB transcripts. Generated by immunoSEQ multiplex PCR, the TCRdb table keeps only in-frame clones and is missing some. Of hundreds of thousands of clones in the sample, around an eighth were seen once. Only a few counts were recorded for this clone. Its target is not known. V gene TRBV5-4 combines with J gene TRBJ1-1; D is unclear. Source material: naive CD4+ T cells from blood. The source is a man aged 18-30 years with type 1 diabetes. CDR3 sequence: CASRARNTEAFF. DNA of the CDR3: TGTGCCAGCAGGGCACGGAACACTGAAGCTTTCTTT.